The 17 T cell receptor beta chains below all came from one sample that was sequenced in a study of CD39 and CD103 CD8 tumor-infiltrating T cells. Profiled with immunoSEQ multiplex PCR; TCRdb holds only in-frame clones, not every one. The sample yields under 20,000 clones, 80% to 95% seen once. Specimen: CD8+ T cells sorted from blood. Subset: total memory CD8 T cells (CD45RA-CCR7+/-) from blood or uninvolved lymph node. The receptors here all came from a human donor with head and neck squamous cell carcinoma.

This clone was observed a handful of times. J is TRBJ2-5 and V is TRBV7-9; TRBD2 might be the D (5 bases). This CDR3 contains 19 residues. Trimming removed 3 bases from V and 6 bases from J, with 29 bases in between. Germline loops: CDR1 SEHNR, CDR2 FQNEAQ (reference sequence). DNA of the CDR3: TGTGCCAGCAGCTTCCCGGCGGAGGTTAGCTTCTCGATCGGGAAGACCCAGTACTTC. This translates into CASSFPAEVSFSIGKTQYF.

The chain uses TRBV7-9 and TRBJ2-7; 8 bases are a match to TRBD2. Per germline, CDR1 SEHNR and CDR2 FQNEAQ (reference sequence). The J segment lost 3 bases and the V segment lost 4 bases, leaving 14 bases of the junction unmatched. CDR3 length equals 17 residues. The CDR3 protein is CASSSSRTGLDFYEQYF. DNA for the CDR3: TGTGCCAGCAGCTCTAGTCGTACGGGACTAGACTTCTACGAGCAGTACTTC.

The V and J genes are TRBV18 and TRBJ1-1; D might be TRBD1 (6 bases). CDR3 length: 15 residues. Germline CDR1 is KGHSH and CDR2 is LQKENI. The V end was cut by 4 bases, the J end by 2 bases, with 14 bases between. CDR3: CASSLGGGQNTEAFF. Here the CDR3 DNA reads TGTGCCAGCTCACTCGGGGGGGGGCAAAACACTGAAGCTTTCTTT. Looking up the rest from reference TRBV18 and TRBJ1-1 gives the full variable domain: NAGVMQNPRHLVRRRGQEARLRCSPMKGHSHVYWYRQLPEEGLKFMVYLQKENIIDESGMPKERFSAEFPKEGPSILRIQQVVRGDSAAYFCASSLGGGQNTEAFFGQGTRLTVV.

The gene calls are TRBV7-9 and TRBJ2-7, with 7 bases matching TRBD1. J was trimmed by 2 bases and V by 6 bases; bases with no gene match: 4. CDR1 is SEHNR, CDR2 FQNEAQ, per germline (reference sequence). The CDR3 sequence is 13 residues long. The CDR3 loop is CASRSGQAYEQYF. Written as DNA, the CDR3 is TGTGCCAGCAGATCCGGACAGGCCTACGAGCAGTACTTC.

The CDR3 reads CASSYASGETQYF. In nucleotides, the CDR3 is TGTGCCAGCAGTTATGCAAGTGGGGAGACCCAGTACTTC. The V and J genes are TRBV6-5 and TRBJ2-5; D ambiguous. The V gene's germline CDR1 is MNHEY and CDR2 SVGAGI. The CDR3 has 13 amino acids. Deletions cut 3 bases from V and 5 bases from J, with 10 bases between.

V is TRBV19 and J is TRBJ1-1, with D hard to call. Deletions cut 7 bases from V and 0 bases from J, with 15 bases between. The CDR3 sequence is 15 residues long. Germline-derived CDR1 and CDR2 are LNHDA and SQIVND (reference sequence). The CDR3 is CASTPDTFMNTEAFF. CDR3 DNA: TGTGCCAGTACCCCCGACACGTTCATGAACACTGAAGCTTTCTTT.

DNA of the CDR3: TGTGCCAGTAGTATTTGGGGCAGTTTTGATCTCCAGCATTTT. As protein: CASSIWGSFDLQHF. The chain combines TRBV19 with TRBJ1-5, with D possibly being TRBD1 (5 bases). Trimming took 3 bases from V and 12 from J, leaving 18 bases between them. Germline V lookup: CDR1 LNHDA, CDR2 SQIVND (reference sequence). This CDR3 spans 14 amino acids.

This rearrangement joins TRBV7-8 to TRBJ1-5; D gene unclear. CDR3 length equals 17 residues. Trimming stripped 4 bases from V and 0 bases from J, with 16 bases between. CDR1 and CDR2 from the germline V gene are SGHVS and FQNEAQ. The CDR3 DNA follows: TGTGCCAGCAGCTCCTCCGGCGCACCTTATAGCAATCAGCCCCAGCATTTT. As protein: CASSSSGAPYSNQPQHF.

This rearrangement joins TRBV4-1 to TRBJ2-7; D might be TRBD1 (5 bases). The CDR3 totals 13 residues. Between the trimmed V and J ends, which lost 2 bases and 1 base, there was a span of 6 bases. Germline loops: CDR1 MGHRA, CDR2 YSYEKL. Here the CDR3 reads CASSQPGSYEQYF. CDR3 DNA: TGCGCCAGCAGCCAACCAGGGTCCTACGAGCAGTACTTC.

The chain has TRBV11-1 and TRBJ2-7, with D tentatively TRBD1 (6 bases). The CDR3 runs 14 residues. V was cut by 3 bases and J by 2 bases, with 11 bases left in between. The germline V gene encodes CDR1 SGHAT and CDR2 FQDESV (reference sequence). The CDR3 protein is CASSFDRWAYEQYF. Here the CDR3 DNA reads TGTGCCAGCAGCTTTGACAGGTGGGCCTACGAGCAGTACTTC.

The chain links TRBV11-3 to TRBJ2-1; D not resolved. The germline gives CDR1 SGHNT, CDR2 YENEEA. The CDR3 is 17 residues long. Trimming shortened V by 5 bases and J by 9 bases, and 26 bases separated the two germline ends. CDR3 nucleotide sequence: TGTGCCAGCAGCCCCTGGACCGGTGGGATACAATACGGTGAGCAGTTCTTC. This codes for CASSPWTGGIQYGEQFF. Based on the CDR3 plus reference TRBV11-3 and TRBJ2-1, the full variable domain is EAGVVQSPRYKIIEKKQPVAFWCNPISGHNTLYWYLQNLGQGPELLIRYENEEAVDDSQLPKDRFSAERLKGVDSTLKIQPAELGDSAVYLCASSPWTGGIQYGEQFFGPGTRLTVL.

The V gene is TRBV7-2, the J gene TRBJ1-5; TRBD1 matches 9 bases. CDR1 and CDR2 from the germline V gene are SGHTA and FQGNSA. This CDR3 is 15 amino acids long. The trim removed 5 bases at V and 2 bases at J, leaving 4 bases unmatched. The CDR3 region has the DNA TGTGCCAGCAGCCACAGGGGGCTAGGCAATCAGCCCCAGCATTTT. This sequence encodes CASSHRGLGNQPQHF.

The V call is TRBV11-2, the J call TRBJ1-4; D possibly corresponds to TRBD1 (6 bases). Germline V gene sequence: CDR1 SGHAT, CDR2 FQNNGV. CDR3 length: 16 residues. Trimming pared 0 bases from V and 7 bases from J, leaving 15 bases between. CDR3 in amino acids: CASSLDLTGRAEKLFF. CDR3 bases: TGTGCCAGCAGCTTAGATCTAACAGGGAGGGCTGAAAAACTGTTTTTT.

The rearrangement uses TRBV19 and TRBJ2-1, with 9 positions matching TRBD1. This CDR3 region has 15 residues. With V trimmed by 9 bases and J by 7 bases, 13 bases remained unmatched. CDR1 is LNHDA, CDR2 SQIVND, per germline (reference sequence). The CDR3 DNA follows: TGTGCCAGCAGCCCGGACAGGGGATTATCTAATGAGCAGTTCTTC. This codes for CASSPDRGLSNEQFF. Filled out from reference TRBV19 and TRBJ2-1, the complete variable domain reads DGGITQSPKYLFRKEGQNVTLSCEQNLNHDAMYWYRQDPGQGLRLIYYSQIVNDFQKGDIAEGYSVSREKKESFPLTVTSAQKNPTAFYLCASSPDRGLSNEQFFGPGTRLTVL.

This clone has a single count. V and J are TRBV28 and TRBJ2-3; D possibly matches TRBD1 or TRBD2 (5 bases each). Germline V CDR1 and CDR2: MDHEN, SYDVKM. Trimming pared 7 bases from V and 2 bases from J, leaving 16 bases between. This CDR3 spans 15 amino acids. DNA of the CDR3: TGTGCCAGCACCCAAGGGGACCCGATCACAGATACGCAGTATTTT. The encoded protein is CASTQGDPITDTQYF.

The chain is built from TRBV9 and TRBJ1-4, with D possibly being TRBD1 (5 bases). The germline gives CDR1 SGDLS, CDR2 YYNGEE. The ends were cut back, 1 base at V and 5 bases at J, with 12 bases in the middle. This CDR3 has 15 residues. Here the CDR3 reads CASSVRGTANEKLFF. The CDR3 coding sequence is TGTGCCAGCAGCGTACGCGGGACGGCAAATGAAAAACTGTTTTTT.

V is TRBV7-9 and J is TRBJ2-7; 8 bases align to TRBD1. V was clipped by 2 bases and J by 1 base; unmatched bases: 1. The CDR3 has 14 amino acids. CDR1 is SEHNR, CDR2 FQNEAQ, per germline (reference sequence). The CDR3 coding sequence is TGTGCCAGCAGCTTAACAGGGGGGTCCTACGAGCAGTACTTC. It translates to CASSLTGGSYEQYF.